This note documents a single T cell receptor (beta chain) sequence. The sample originates from a study of blood T cell repertoires in COVID-19. Overall study: Donors in the United States, Italy and Spain gave samples during acute or convalescent COVID-19. In each case, the material was cDNA or gDNA derived from T cells, B-cell-depleted T cells, or PBMCs.

As processed by the authors: Estimated nucleated cell counts came from reference gene primer amplification. The repertoire was sequenced with immunoSEQ multiplex PCR; TCRdb's copy has only in-frame clones and lacks some. Clonal size and the V and J genes are those of that table, whereas D and trimming came from the DNA. Of 200,000 to 300,000 clones listed, 83% are singletons. The CDR3 loop spans 16 amino acids. J lost 5 bases, V lost 4 bases, and 7 bases had no gene match. Germline loops: CDR1 MGHRA, CDR2 YSYEKL. Input material: peripheral blood. The TCR originated in a human donor in a cohort sampled during active COVID-19. The V call is TRBV4-1, the J call TRBJ2-3; 12 positions agree with TRBD2. CDR3 protein: CASSLGTSGSEDTQYF. DNA for the CDR3: TGCGCCAGCAGCCTCGGGACTAGCGGGTCTGAAGATACGCAGTATTTT.